The following is a TCR beta chain sequence with its context. The antigen remains unidentified. The data originate from a study of CD8 T cells in ankylosing spondylitis. Study observations and caveats: Reports of some motif variants in reactive arthritis synovial fluid and blood predate this one. Within ankylosing spondylitis blood, a TCR beta motif made up of seven to nine highly homologous variants appeared to be characteristic. Disease-linked clones were CD8+ and relatively rare in peripheral blood.

MiXCR, applied by TCRdb to the 5' RACE reads, yields one record per CDR3 protein. This table holds under 850,000 distinct CDR3 sequences, around 20% found once. The CDR3 has 17 amino acids. V was pared by 5 bases and J by 0 bases, with 14 bases between. Sequencing used blood, either unsorted or a sorted T cell fraction (not recorded which). J is TRBJ2-6 and V is TRBV12-3 or TRBV12-4; a weak D match, TRBD1 (5 bases). The sequence was collected from a male donor with ankylosing spondylitis. The CDR3 nucleotides read TGTGCCAGCAGTCGTCAGGCAGGGTTCTCTGGGGCCAACGTCCTGACTTTC. This sequence encodes CASSRQAGFSGANVLTF.